Each of the 10 T cell receptor beta chains below was sequenced from the same sample in a study of T cell responses to AZD1222 COVID-19 vaccine. Clones were read by immunoSEQ multiplex PCR, and TCRdb kept only the in-frame ones, dropping some. This sample has 200,000 to 300,000 clones, with more than 80% found just once. The sample here was peripheral blood, taken on day 0 of AZD1222 vaccination. These receptors came from an adult in good health.

This rearrangement joins TRBV9 to TRBJ1-5; D perhaps matches TRBD1 (6 bases). CDR3 length: 13 residues. Germline CDR1 and CDR2: SGDLS and YYNGEE. The V and J ends lost 4 bases and 4 bases respectively, with 9 bases between them. The CDR3 coding sequence is TGTGCCAGCAGCCCAGGGGCTAATCAGCCCCAGCATTTT. Amino acid sequence: CASSPGANQPQHF.

This clone was picked up one time. V usage is TRBV18 and J usage is TRBJ2-5, with D perhaps matching TRBD2 (6 bases). Germline V gene lookup returns CDR1 KGHSH and CDR2 LQKENI. With 3 bases removed from V and 4 bases from J, the gap between germline ends came to 15 bases. This CDR3 comprises 15 residues. The CDR3 region is CASSPGTGGGETQYF. In nucleotides, the CDR3 is TGTGCCAGCTCACCCGGGACTGGTGGCGGAGAGACCCAGTACTTC.

This clone was counted once. The rearrangement links TRBV24-1 to TRBJ2-7, with D maybe TRBD2 (6 bases). The germline V and J ends were trimmed by 4 bases and 1 base, with 7 bases remaining between them. Germline lookup yields CDR1 KGHDR and CDR2 SFDVKD. The CDR3 runs to 13 residues. The CDR3 nucleotides read TGTGCCACCAGTGAGGGGGGTTCCTACGAGCAGTACTTC. Protein sequence: CATSEGGSYEQYF.

This clone was counted once. The rearrangement links TRBV5-4 to TRBJ2-1; D call uncertain. V was cut by 0 bases and J by 2 bases, with 6 bases left in between. This CDR3 is built from 14 residues. Germline loops: CDR1 SGHNT, CDR2 YYREEE (reference sequence). The CDR3 here is CASSLEVAYNEQFF. The CDR3 DNA follows: TGTGCCAGCAGCTTGGAAGTGGCCTACAATGAGCAGTTCTTC.

This clone was picked up a small number of times. The V gene is TRBV5-1, the J gene TRBJ2-7, with a weak D call TRBD1 (5 bases). In germline, CDR1 is SGHRS, CDR2 YFSETQ. The ends were cut back, 4 bases at V and 3 bases at J, with 14 bases in the middle. CDR3 length: 14 residues. Written as DNA, the CDR3 is TGCGCCAGCAGCCCCCTGGACACGGTCTACGAGCAGTACTTC. This encodes CASSPLDTVYEQYF.

With respect to this clone: Other DNA sequences in this specimen translate into the identical CDR3. The chain carries TRBV6-5 and TRBJ2-2; unclear D gene. V was shortened by 0 bases and J by 5 bases, with 4 bases between the two germline ends. The CDR3 consists of 13 residues. Germline V lookup: CDR1 MNHEY, CDR2 SVGAGI. CDR3 sequence (DNA): TGTGCCAGCAGTTACTCAGGGACCGGGGAGCTGTTTTTT. Translated, it gives CASSYSGTGELFF.

The J gene is TRBJ1-2, the V gene TRBV28, with a tentative D call TRBD1 (5 bases). The V end was cut by 6 bases, the J end by 2 bases, with 16 bases between. The germline gives CDR1 MDHEN, CDR2 SYDVKM. This CDR3 has 15 amino acids. The CDR3 region is CASSSSKGLNYGYTF. CDR3 bases: TGTGCCAGCAGCTCTTCGAAGGGGCTCAACTATGGCTACACCTTC.

This clone appeared once. The V gene is TRBV27, the J gene TRBJ2-5; no definite D call. The V gene's germline CDR1 is MNHEY and CDR2 SMNVEV (reference sequence). This CDR3 comprises 11 residues. Trimming removed 6 bases from V and 0 bases from J, with 2 bases in between. The CDR3 is CASSHQETQYF. CDR3 DNA sequence: TGTGCCAGCAGCCACCAAGAGACCCAGTACTTC.

The chain employs TRBV4-1 and TRBJ2-7, with TRBD1 matching 8 bases. Trimming cost V 1 base and J 3 bases; bases outside gene matches: 5. This CDR3 region has 15 residues. In germline, CDR1 is MGHRA, CDR2 YSYEKL. Here the CDR3 reads CASSQGTGTYYEQYF. In DNA, the CDR3 is TGCGCCAGCAGCCAAGGGACAGGGACTTACTACGAGCAGTACTTC.

V is TRBV19 and J is TRBJ2-2; D unclear. Trimming removed 10 bases at V and 6 bases at J, with 9 bases between. Germline loops: CDR1 LNHDA, CDR2 SQIVND (reference sequence). The CDR3 sequence is 11 residues long. In nucleotides, the CDR3 is TGTGCCACCCTTAGGGCCGGGGAGCTGTTTTTT. This codes for CATLRAGELFF.